Given below is one T cell receptor beta chain in context. The sample originates from a study of blood T cell repertoires in COVID-19. Generated by immunoSEQ multiplex PCR, the TCRdb table keeps only in-frame clones and is missing some. The top ten clones hold roughly 2.7% of a sample with about 220,000 clones, about 87% of them seen once. The receptor was derived from a woman in her twenties or thirties who had recovered from COVID-19. The sequencing input was PBMCs or T cells enriched from blood (not recorded which).

The CDR3 is CASRRTEDSPLHF. The CDR3 DNA follows: TGTGCCAGTAGACGGACTGAAGATTCACCCCTCCACTTT. The chain employs TRBV19 and TRBJ1-6; D is uncertain. The CDR3 has 13 residues. The V end was cut by 6 bases, the J end by 8 bases, with 11 bases between. CDR1 and CDR2 from the germline V gene are LNHDA and SQIVND (reference sequence).